The 31 T cell receptor beta chains in this list originate from one sample, sequenced in a study of PD-1 blockade in classical Hodgkin lymphoma. Relapses following autologous stem cell transplantation were seen in all patients, with brentuximab vedotin exposure varying. TCRdb's copy holds only in-frame clones and misses some; the assay was immunoSEQ multiplex PCR. The data contain approximately 51,000 clones, about two thirds of them singletons. Here the sequenced sample was peripheral blood mononuclear cells (PBMCs), taken before the second cycle of nivolumab. The source is a human donor with classical Hodgkin lymphoma.

This rearrangement joins TRBV15 to TRBJ2-3; D is uncertain. Trimming removed 4 bases at V and 7 bases at J, with 12 bases between. This CDR3 region has 13 residues. From germline, CDR1 is LNHNV and CDR2 YYDKDF (reference sequence). The CDR3 sequence is CATSNTHENTQYF. The CDR3 bases are TGTGCCACCAGCAATACCCACGAGAATACGCAGTATTTT.

Details on this clone: Other DNA variants within this sample encode the same CDR3. The chain recombines TRBV6-1 with TRBJ2-1, with 11 bases fitting TRBD2. Germline trimming cut 4 bases from V and 0 bases from J; bases unmatched to any gene: 2. The germline V gene has CDR1 MNHNS and CDR2 SASEGT. The CDR3 is 16 amino acids. As DNA, the CDR3 is TGTGCCAGCAGTGGGACTAGCGGGTCCTCCTACAATGAGCAGTTCTTC. Its translation is CASSGTSGSSYNEQFF.

The chain joins TRBV29-1 to TRBJ2-1; 9 nucleotides agree with TRBD2. Looked up from germline, CDR1 is SQVTM and CDR2 is ANQGSEA. V lost 6 bases and J lost 6; bases outside the gene matches: 9. The CDR3 spans 14 residues. Here the CDR3 reads CSVVNGTSPNEQFF. DNA of the CDR3: TGCAGCGTCGTTAACGGGACTAGCCCCAATGAGCAGTTCTTC.

This chain connects TRBV20-1 to TRBJ2-7; 7 nucleotides match TRBD2. Germline V gene sequence: CDR1 DFQATT, CDR2 SNEGSKA (reference sequence). This CDR3 has 11 amino acids. This CDR3 is CRGKAGNEQYF. The CDR3 DNA sequence: TGCAGGGGGAAAGCGGGAAACGAGCAGTACTTC.

This clone was seen just once. The chain recombines TRBV19 with TRBJ1-5, with D unresolved. The germline CDR1 and CDR2 sequences are LNHDA and SQIVND (reference sequence). This CDR3 region has 13 residues. Trimming removed 6 bases from V and 0 bases from J, with 6 bases in between. CDR3: CASREISNQPQHF. The CDR3 DNA reads TGTGCCAGTAGAGAGATTAGCAATCAGCCCCAGCATTTT. The variable domain in full, with the rest retrieved from reference TRBV19 and TRBJ1-5, is DGGITQSPKYLFRKEGQNVTLSCEQNLNHDAMYWYRQDPGQGLRLIYYSQIVNDFQKGDIAEGYSVSREKKESFPLTVTSAQKNPTAFYLCASREISNQPQHFGDGTRLSIL.

The chain recombines TRBV9 with TRBJ1-3; 8 positions agree with TRBD1. The germline gives CDR1 SGDLS, CDR2 YYNGEE. V was pared by 2 bases and J by 4 bases, with 5 bases of the junction left unmatched. The CDR3 sequence is 15 residues long. The CDR3, as DNA: TGTGCCAGCAGCGTGACAGGGGATACAGGAAACACCATATATTTT. Encoded protein: CASSVTGDTGNTIYF.

This chain joins TRBV29-1 and TRBJ1-1; D gene uncertain. This CDR3 is 11 amino acids long. Trimming left V 6 bases short and J 6 bases short, with 11 bases between. The V gene's germline CDR1 is SQVTM and CDR2 ANQGSEA. The CDR3 region has the DNA TGCAGCGTCCCCAGGCAGGCTGAAGCTTTCTTT. Translating it yields CSVPRQAEAFF.

The rearrangement joins TRBV30 to TRBJ1-3; no definite D call. Trimming removed 0 bases at V and 2 bases at J, with 11 bases between. The CDR3 extends over 15 amino acids. Germline V lookup: CDR1 GTSNPN, CDR2 SVGIG (reference sequence). The CDR3 is CAWSVQPTPGNTIYF. The CDR3 nucleotides are TGTGCCTGGAGTGTACAGCCTACTCCTGGAAACACCATATATTTT.

J is TRBJ2-1 and V is TRBV6-5, with D tentatively TRBD2 (7 bases). The CDR3 covers 14 residues. Germline V lookup: CDR1 MNHEY, CDR2 SVGAGI. Deletions cut 11 bases from V and 4 bases from J, with 18 bases between. The chain's CDR3 is CAGGASESYNEQFF. DNA of the CDR3: TGTGCCGGGGGGGCTAGCGAGTCTTACAATGAGCAGTTCTTC.

The CDR3 reads CASSRGQGANEKLFF. The CDR3 DNA follows: TGTGCCAGCAGTAGGGGACAGGGCGCTAATGAAAAACTGTTTTTT. The chain combines TRBV2 with TRBJ1-4, with 9 bases fitting TRBD1. Germline loops: CDR1 SNHLY, CDR2 FYNNEI. The CDR3 is 15 residues long. V shed 5 bases, J shed 3 bases, and the junction held 4 bases outside the gene matches.

The gene calls are TRBV5-1 and TRBJ2-4; 12 nucleotides agree with TRBD1. Germline loops: CDR1 SGHRS, CDR2 YFSETQ. CDR3 length: 16 amino acids. V lost 3 bases, J lost 5 bases, and 6 bases stayed unmatched. This chain's CDR3 is CASSWTGQGAQNIQYF. In nucleotides, the CDR3 is TGCGCCAGCAGCTGGACGGGACAGGGGGCGCAAAACATTCAGTACTTC. Drawing the rest from reference TRBV5-1 and TRBJ2-4, the complete variable domain is KAGVTQTPRYLIKTRGQQVTLSCSPISGHRSVSWYQQTPGQGLQFLFEYFSETQRNKGNFPGRFSGRQFSNSRSEMNVSTLELGDSALYLCASSWTGQGAQNIQYFGAGTRLSVL.

There are a few counts of this clone. The chain carries TRBV6-1 and TRBJ1-2, with D uncertain. With 5 bases removed from V and 0 bases from J, the gap between germline ends came to 13 bases. This CDR3 spans 15 amino acids. The germline V gene encodes CDR1 MNHNS and CDR2 SASEGT. Here the CDR3 reads CASSLQTGTNYGYTF. The CDR3 DNA follows: TGTGCCAGCAGTCTCCAGACTGGGACTAACTATGGCTACACCTTC.

This chain links TRBV25-1 with TRBJ2-5, with 9 bases that match TRBD2. Germline CDR1 is MGHDK and CDR2 is SYGVNS. V lost 2 bases and J lost 4; bases outside the gene matches: 5. The CDR3 consists of 15 residues. The CDR3 DNA reads TGTGCCAGCAGTGAACCGCGGGGGGGACCAGAGACCCAGTACTTC. Residues: CASSEPRGGPETQYF.

The chain carries TRBV18 and TRBJ2-3; D is ambiguous. The ends were cut back, 3 bases at V and 6 bases at J, with 7 bases in the middle. Germline V lookup: CDR1 KGHSH, CDR2 LQKENI. CDR3 size: 12 residues. The chain's CDR3 is CASSPLPDTQYF. Here the CDR3 DNA reads TGTGCCAGCTCACCCCTCCCGGATACGCAGTATTTT.

There are a few counts of this clone. The genes are TRBV18 and TRBJ2-3; 10 bases are shared with TRBD2. Germline assignment: CDR1 KGHSH and CDR2 LQKENI. The CDR3 is 13 residues long. The CDR3 is CASGGPSTDTQYF. Written as DNA, the CDR3 is TGTGCTAGCGGGGGGCCCAGCACAGATACGCAGTATTTT. Based on the CDR3 plus reference TRBV18 and TRBJ2-3, the full variable domain is NAGVMQNPRHLVRRRGQEARLRCSPMKGHSHVYWYRQLPEEGLKFMVYLQKENIIDESGMPKERFSAEFPKEGPSILRIQQVVRGDSAAYFCASGGPSTDTQYFGPGTRLTVL.

The chain joins TRBV7-3 to TRBJ2-3, with 7 bases lining up with TRBD2. CDR1 is SGHTA and CDR2 is FQGTGA in the germline V gene. V dropped 6 bases and J dropped 0; count of bases not matched to a gene: 3. This CDR3 is built from 14 residues. The CDR3 DNA reads as TGTGCCAGCAGTCGTAGCGGGAGCACAGATACGCAGTATTTT. Its protein is CASSRSGSTDTQYF. The variable domain in full, with the rest retrieved from reference TRBV7-3 and TRBJ2-3, is GAGVSQTPSNKVTEKGKYVELRCDPISGHTALYWYRQSLGQGPEFLIYFQGTGAADDSGLPNDRFFAVRPEGSVSTLKIQRTERGDSAVYLCASSRSGSTDTQYFGPGTRLTVL.

This sequence joins TRBV19 and TRBJ2-7, with TRBD1 matching over 7 bases. The CDR3 length is 16 residues. The V gene's germline CDR1 is LNHDA and CDR2 SQIVND (reference sequence). Trimming took 4 bases from V and 2 from J; bases not matched to a gene: 11. In nucleotides, the CDR3 is TGTGCCAGTAGTAAAGGTCCCCAGGACAGGCCCTACGAGCAGTACTTC. Encoded protein: CASSKGPQDRPYEQYF.

The genes are TRBV29-1 and TRBJ1-2; D remains unclear. The ends were cut back, 2 bases at V and 2 bases at J, with 12 bases in the middle. This CDR3 comprises 14 residues. Germline V lookup: CDR1 SQVTM, CDR2 ANQGSEA. CDR3 sequence (DNA): TGCAGCGTTGAACCCAGGTCAATAAACTATGGCTACACCTTC. Its translation is CSVEPRSINYGYTF. Supplemented by reference TRBV29-1 and TRBJ1-2, the full variable domain reads SAVISQKPSRDICQRGTSLTIQCQVDSQVTMMFWYRQQPGQSLTLIATANQGSEATYESGFVIDKFPISRPNLTFSTLTVSNMSPEDSSIYLCSVEPRSINYGYTFGSGTRLTVV.

This clone appeared once. The chain employs TRBV28 and TRBJ1-2; D might be TRBD1 (6 bases). Between the trimmed V and J ends, which lost 5 bases and 4 bases, there was a span of 11 bases. CDR3 length equals 13 residues. Germline assignment: CDR1 MDHEN and CDR2 SYDVKM. The CDR3 DNA is TGTGCCAGCAGTCCTGGACAGTTCTATGGCTACACCTTC. It specifies CASSPGQFYGYTF.

V is TRBV30 and J is TRBJ2-3, with D maybe TRBD2 (6 bases). The V and J ends lost 5 bases and 2 bases respectively, with 17 bases between them. Germline V gene data show CDR1 as GTSNPN and CDR2 as SVGIG (reference sequence). The CDR3 length is 15 residues. This CDR3 reads CAWGGTLKITDTQYF. The CDR3 DNA sequence: TGTGCCTGGGGCGGGACTTTAAAGATCACAGATACGCAGTATTTT.

The genes are TRBV30 and TRBJ2-7, with 8 bases fitting TRBD2. Germline loops: CDR1 GTSNPN, CDR2 SVGIG (reference sequence). This CDR3 is built from 13 residues. V lost 3 bases to trimming and J lost 7 bases; unmatched junction nucleotides: 8. The CDR3 coding sequence is TGTGCCTGGAGGCCGGGAGGGCCGGGAGAGCAGTACTTC. Amino acids: CAWRPGGPGEQYF.

The rearrangement joins TRBV30 to TRBJ2-2, with 8 bases lining up with TRBD2. Germline V gene lookup returns CDR1 GTSNPN and CDR2 SVGIG (reference sequence). Losses at the gene ends were 5 bases for V and 0 bases for J; bases not matched to a gene: 5. The CDR3 consists of 15 residues. The CDR3 reads CAWDQLAANTGELFF. The DNA of the CDR3 is TGTGCCTGGGACCAACTAGCGGCGAACACCGGGGAGCTGTTTTTT.

This sequence joins TRBV29-1 and TRBJ1-4; D ambiguous. Germline V gene lookup returns CDR1 SQVTM and CDR2 ANQGSEA. This CDR3 comprises 14 residues. Trimming removed 6 bases from V and 2 bases from J, with 13 bases in between. CDR3 in DNA: TGCAGCGTCCGAAAGTTGGGTACTAATGAAAAACTGTTTTTT. Protein: CSVRKLGTNEKLFF.

This clone was detected a few times. The V gene is TRBV21-1, the J gene TRBJ1-2; the D call TRBD1 from the table was never checked on the DNA. TRBV21-1 is reported as a pseudogene. CDR3 length: 15 residues. Written as DNA, the CDR3 is TGTGCCAGCAGCAAAGAAGGAAACAGGGGGTATGGCTACACCTTC. Translation: CASSKEGNRGYGYTF.

This clone came up a few times. The chain uses TRBV5-1 and TRBJ2-5, with 10 bases that match TRBD1. The CDR3 extends over 14 amino acids. V trimming: 3 bases; J trimming: 3 bases; junction bases outside the gene matches: 2. The V gene's germline CDR1 is SGHRS and CDR2 YFSETQ. CDR3 nucleotides: TGCGCCAGCAGCTCGGGACAGGGGAAAGAGACCCAGTACTTC. The encoded protein is CASSSGQGKETQYF.

The chain uses TRBV7-2 and TRBJ1-2; a possible D gene is TRBD1 (5 bases). The CDR3 loop spans 14 amino acids. Germline V gene lookup returns CDR1 SGHTA and CDR2 FQGNSA. V lost 6 bases to trimming and J lost 9 bases, with 20 bases between them. The CDR3 is CASSKWLGVGSYTF. The CDR3 DNA sequence: TGTGCCAGCAGTAAATGGCTGGGGGTTGGAAGCTACACCTTC.

This rearrangement joins TRBV6-1 to TRBJ1-5, with no clear D. CDR1 MNHNS and CDR2 SASEGT come from the germline V gene. The CDR3 consists of 13 residues. Between the trimmed V and J ends, which lost 6 bases and 7 bases, there was a span of 13 bases. CDR3 nucleotides: TGTGCCAGCAGGGACCCTCCTGCGCAGCCCCAGCATTTT. Translating it yields CASRDPPAQPQHF.

The gene calls are TRBV28 and TRBJ1-3, with TRBD1 matching over 8 bases. V dropped 5 bases and J dropped 1; count of bases not matched to a gene: 7. Germline V gene lookup returns CDR1 MDHEN and CDR2 SYDVKM. The CDR3 has 16 residues. Here the CDR3 reads CASSKENRGSGNTIYF. The CDR3 DNA is TGTGCCAGCAGTAAAGAAAACAGGGGGTCTGGAAACACCATATATTTT.

The V and J genes are TRBV28 and TRBJ1-3; D remains unclear. Trimming took off 3 bases at V and 0 bases at J, with 6 bases between the two ends. Germline V gives CDR1 MDHEN, CDR2 SYDVKM. The CDR3 covers 14 residues. This chain's CDR3 is CASSLRGSGNTIYF. The DNA for the CDR3 is TGTGCCAGCAGTTTGAGAGGCTCTGGAAACACCATATATTTT. Full variable domain (remainder filled in from reference TRBV28 and TRBJ1-3): DVKVTQSSRYLVKRTGEKVFLECVQDMDHENMFWYRQDPGLGLRLIYFSYDVKMKEKGDIPEGYSVSREKKERFSLILESASTNQTSMYLCASSLRGSGNTIYFGEGSWLTVV.

The chain carries TRBV5-8 and TRBJ2-7; the D is unclear. The germline CDR1 and CDR2 sequences are SGHTS and YDEGEE. The germline V and J ends were trimmed by 7 bases and 3 bases, with 5 bases remaining between them. This CDR3 is 10 amino acids long. CDR3 in amino acids: CASYFYEQYF. For the CDR3, the DNA is TGTGCCAGCTACTTCTACGAGCAGTACTTC.

The chain carries TRBV19 and TRBJ2-7; D could derive from TRBD1 or TRBD2 (6 bases each). V lost 3 bases and J lost 0, with 18 bases in between. CDR1 is LNHDA and CDR2 is SQIVND in the germline V gene (reference sequence). The CDR3 runs 17 residues. The CDR3 nucleotides read TGTGCCAGTAGTATGAGGGGGTCCGGGAGCGGCTCCTACGAGCAGTACTTC. Translating gives CASSMRGSGSGSYEQYF.